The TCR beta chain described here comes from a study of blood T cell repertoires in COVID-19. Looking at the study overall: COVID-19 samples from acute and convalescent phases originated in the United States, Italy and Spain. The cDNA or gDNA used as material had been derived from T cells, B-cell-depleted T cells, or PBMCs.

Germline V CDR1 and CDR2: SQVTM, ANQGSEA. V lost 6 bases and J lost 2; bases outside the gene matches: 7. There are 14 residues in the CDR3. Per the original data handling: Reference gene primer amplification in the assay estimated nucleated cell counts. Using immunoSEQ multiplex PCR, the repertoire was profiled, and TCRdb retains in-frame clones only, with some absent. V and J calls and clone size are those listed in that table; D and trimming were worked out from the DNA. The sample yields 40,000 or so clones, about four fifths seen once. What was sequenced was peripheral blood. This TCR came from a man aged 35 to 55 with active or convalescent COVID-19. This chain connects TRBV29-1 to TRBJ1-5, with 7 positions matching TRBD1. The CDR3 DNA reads TGCAGCGTCATGGTCACAGGGGGCAATCAGCCCCAGCATTTT. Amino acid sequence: CSVMVTGGNQPQHF.